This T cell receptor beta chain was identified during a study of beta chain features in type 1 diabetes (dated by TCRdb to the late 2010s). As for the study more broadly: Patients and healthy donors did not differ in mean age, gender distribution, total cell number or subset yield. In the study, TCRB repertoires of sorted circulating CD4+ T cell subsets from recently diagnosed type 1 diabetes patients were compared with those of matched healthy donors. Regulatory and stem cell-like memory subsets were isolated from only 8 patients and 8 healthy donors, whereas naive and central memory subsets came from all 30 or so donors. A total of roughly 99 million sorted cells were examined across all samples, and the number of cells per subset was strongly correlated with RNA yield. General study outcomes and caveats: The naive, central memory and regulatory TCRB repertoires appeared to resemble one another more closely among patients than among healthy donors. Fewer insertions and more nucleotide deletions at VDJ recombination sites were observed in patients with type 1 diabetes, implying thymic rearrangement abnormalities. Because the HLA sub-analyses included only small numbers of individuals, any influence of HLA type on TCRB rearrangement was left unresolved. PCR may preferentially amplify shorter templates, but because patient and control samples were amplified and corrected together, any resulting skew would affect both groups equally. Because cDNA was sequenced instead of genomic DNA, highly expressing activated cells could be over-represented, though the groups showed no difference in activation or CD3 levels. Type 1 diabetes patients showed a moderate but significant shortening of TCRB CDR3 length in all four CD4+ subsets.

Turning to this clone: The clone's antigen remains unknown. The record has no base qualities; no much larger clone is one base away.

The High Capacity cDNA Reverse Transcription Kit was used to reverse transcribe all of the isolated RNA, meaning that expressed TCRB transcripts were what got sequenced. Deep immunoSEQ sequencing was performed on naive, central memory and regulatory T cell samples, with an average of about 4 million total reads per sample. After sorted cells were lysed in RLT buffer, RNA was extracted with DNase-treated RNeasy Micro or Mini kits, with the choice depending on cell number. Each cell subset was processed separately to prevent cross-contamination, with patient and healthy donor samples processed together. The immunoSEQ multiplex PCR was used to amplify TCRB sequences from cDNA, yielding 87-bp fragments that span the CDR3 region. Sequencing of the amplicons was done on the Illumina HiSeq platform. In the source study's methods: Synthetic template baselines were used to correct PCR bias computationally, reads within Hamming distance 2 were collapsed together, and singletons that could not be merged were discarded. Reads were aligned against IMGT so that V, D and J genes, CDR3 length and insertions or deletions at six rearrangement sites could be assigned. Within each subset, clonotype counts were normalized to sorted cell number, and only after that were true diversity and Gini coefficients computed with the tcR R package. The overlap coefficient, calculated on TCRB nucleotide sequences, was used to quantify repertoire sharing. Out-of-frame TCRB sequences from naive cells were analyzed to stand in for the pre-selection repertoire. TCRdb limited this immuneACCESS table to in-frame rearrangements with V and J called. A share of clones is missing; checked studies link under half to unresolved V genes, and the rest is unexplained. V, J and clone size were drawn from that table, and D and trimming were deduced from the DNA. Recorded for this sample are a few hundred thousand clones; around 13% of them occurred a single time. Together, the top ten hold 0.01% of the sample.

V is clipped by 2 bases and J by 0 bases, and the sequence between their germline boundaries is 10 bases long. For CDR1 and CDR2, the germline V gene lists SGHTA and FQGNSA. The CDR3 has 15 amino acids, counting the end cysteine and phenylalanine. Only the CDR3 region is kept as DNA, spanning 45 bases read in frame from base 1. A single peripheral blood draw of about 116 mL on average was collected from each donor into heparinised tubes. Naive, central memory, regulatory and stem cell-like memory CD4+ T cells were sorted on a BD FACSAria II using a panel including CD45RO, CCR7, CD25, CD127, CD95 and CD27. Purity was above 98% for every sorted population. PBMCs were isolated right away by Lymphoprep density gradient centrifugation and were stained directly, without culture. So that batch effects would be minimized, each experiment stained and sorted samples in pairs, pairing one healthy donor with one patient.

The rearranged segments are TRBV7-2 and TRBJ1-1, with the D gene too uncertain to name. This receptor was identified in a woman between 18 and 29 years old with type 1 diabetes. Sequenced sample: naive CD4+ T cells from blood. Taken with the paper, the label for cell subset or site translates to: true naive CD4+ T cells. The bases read TGTGCCAGCAGCTTACTCGCAGTGTTGAACACTGAAGCTTTCTTT. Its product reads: CASSLLAVLNTEAFF.